The rows below give T cell receptor beta chains drawn from one sample of a study of T cell repertoires in cytomegalovirus infection. TCRdb independently ran MiXCR on the reads; one entry per CDR3 protein. Among about 300,000 distinct CDR3 sequences listed, roughly 23% were seen once. Sequenced sample: PBMCs. These receptor sequences come from a human donor in good health (CMV status not recorded). Some clones in this sample may be carry-over from other donors' samples. Each CDR3 is given with its conserved first and last residue. The D gene is left open where the match is weak. Size tells how often a clone was seen (once, few, many) or the class of an expanded clone, and some rows leave it out.

d_gene: NA
j_gene: TRBJ2-1
v_gene: TRBV7-8
abundance: few
CDR3aa: CASRDRNNEQFF
CDR3nt: TGTGCCAGCAGAGACAGGAACAATGAGCAGTTCTTC

d_gene: NA
j_gene: TRBJ1-5
v_gene: TRBV27
abundance: few
CDR3aa: CASSLSLPSAYSNQPQHF
CDR3nt: TGTGCCAGCAGTTTATCGCTCCCCTCGGCATATAGCAATCAGCCCCAGCATTTT

d_gene: NA
j_gene: TRBJ1-2
v_gene: TRBV12-3/TRBV12-4
abundance: NA
CDR3aa: CASSWTENYVYTF
CDR3nt: TGTGCCAGCAGTTGGACAGAAAACTATGTCTACACCTTC

d_gene: NA
j_gene: TRBJ2-3
v_gene: TRBV14
abundance: few
CDR3aa: CASSPGQIFTDTQYF
CDR3nt: TGTGCCAGCAGCCCAGGACAAATATTCACAGATACGCAGTATTTT

d_gene: NA
j_gene: TRBJ2-7
v_gene: TRBV28
abundance: many
CDR3aa: CASSQDSYYEQYF
CDR3nt: TGTGCCAGCAGCCAAGACAGCTACTACGAGCAGTACTTC

d_gene: NA
j_gene: TRBJ2-2
v_gene: TRBV28
abundance: many
CDR3aa: CASSLDTGQLFF
CDR3nt: TGTGCCAGCAGTTTAGACACGGGGCAGCTGTTTTTT

d_gene: NA
j_gene: TRBJ1-6
v_gene: TRBV28
abundance: NA
CDR3aa: CASRGADGENSPLHF
CDR3nt: TGTGCCAGCAGAGGAGCGGATGGGGAAAATTCACCCCTCCACTTT

d_gene: TRBD2
j_gene: TRBJ2-7
v_gene: TRBV6-2/TRBV6-3
abundance: NA
CDR3aa: CASSYHPVAGGRSPREQYF
CDR3nt: TGTGCCAGCAGTTACCATCCGGTAGCGGGGGGCCGTTCTCCTCGCGAGCAGTACTTC

d_gene: TRBD1
j_gene: TRBJ1-2
v_gene: TRBV7-9
abundance: NA
CDR3aa: CASSFGTGGNGYTF
CDR3nt: TGTGCCAGCAGCTTTGGGACAGGGGGGAATGGCTACACCTTC

d_gene: NA
j_gene: TRBJ1-6
v_gene: TRBV29-1
abundance: NA
CDR3aa: CSVGQAYNSPLHF
CDR3nt: TGCAGCGTTGGACAGGCCTATAATTCACCCCTCCACTTT

d_gene: NA
j_gene: TRBJ1-3
v_gene: TRBV12-3/TRBV12-4
abundance: NA
CDR3aa: CASSLKAGLGGNTIYF
CDR3nt: TGTGCCAGCAGTTTAAAGGCAGGGCTTGGTGGAAACACCATATATTTT

d_gene: TRBD1
j_gene: TRBJ1-5
v_gene: TRBV20-1
abundance: few
CDR3aa: CSARGQGGRNQPQHF
CDR3nt: TGCAGTGCTAGGGGACAGGGAGGGCGCAATCAGCCCCAGCATTTT

d_gene: NA
j_gene: TRBJ2-5
v_gene: TRBV10-3
abundance: NA
CDR3aa: CAISDRGAETQYF
CDR3nt: TGTGCCATCAGTGATCGGGGTGCCGAGACCCAGTACTTC

d_gene: NA
j_gene: TRBJ2-3
v_gene: TRBV12-3/TRBV12-4
abundance: NA
CDR3aa: CASSIQDSTDTQYF
CDR3nt: TGTGCCAGCAGTATCCAGGACAGCACAGATACGCAGTATTTT

d_gene: NA
j_gene: TRBJ1-2
v_gene: TRBV7-2
abundance: many
CDR3aa: CASSLARPGEGYTF
CDR3nt: TGTGCCAGCAGCTTAGCCCGGCCGGGGGAGGGCTACACCTTC

d_gene: NA
j_gene: TRBJ1-6
v_gene: TRBV6-6
abundance: many
CDR3aa: CASSYSKGIGMVGAPLHF
CDR3nt: TGTGCCAGCAGTTACTCGAAGGGGATCGGAATGGTCGGGGCACCCCTCCACTTT

d_gene: NA
j_gene: TRBJ1-2
v_gene: TRBV28
abundance: few
CDR3aa: CASGQFYGYTF
CDR3nt: TGTGCCAGCGGACAGTTCTATGGCTACACCTTC

d_gene: NA
j_gene: TRBJ2-1
v_gene: TRBV20-1
abundance: NA
CDR3aa: CSALPGLSPTSSYNEQFF
CDR3nt: TGCAGTGCTCTCCCGGGACTCTCACCAACTAGCTCCTACAATGAGCAGTTCTTC

d_gene: TRBD1
j_gene: TRBJ1-5
v_gene: TRBV6-6
abundance: NA
CDR3aa: CASSTGDPHQPQHF
CDR3nt: TGTGCCAGCAGTACAGGGGATCCTCATCAGCCCCAGCATTTT

d_gene: NA
j_gene: TRBJ1-3
v_gene: TRBV15
abundance: NA
CDR3aa: CATSRDPGSPGNTIYF
CDR3nt: TGTGCCACCAGCAGAGATCCAGGGTCCCCTGGAAACACCATATATTTT